The next 2 T cell receptor beta chains were all read from a single sample in a study of blood T cell repertoires in COVID-19 (dated by TCRdb to about 2020). The library was made by the immunoSEQ multiplex PCR assay. In its TCRdb copy, this immuneACCESS table keeps in-frame sequences only and misses some clones. Where compared with another copy, unresolved V genes explain less than half of these, and the others have no known cause. For this sample there are 150,000 to 200,000 clones; roughly nine tenths appear just once. The ten largest make up around 1.2% of the sample. The material sequenced was PBMCs or T cells enriched from blood (not recorded which). These TCRs come from a human donor with acute COVID-19. The donor label of this sample is uncertain.

This chain connects TRBV7-9 to TRBJ1-1, with D possibly TRBD1 on 5 matching bases. This CDR3 contains 10 residues. Germline V gives CDR1 SEHNR, CDR2 FQNEAQ (reference sequence). Trimming left V 11 bases short and J 8 bases short, with 12 bases between. CDR3 loop: CAGAAGEAFF. In DNA, the CDR3 is TGTGCCGGGGCCGCTGGGGAAGCTTTCTTT. Filled out from reference TRBV7-9 and TRBJ1-1, the complete variable domain reads DTGVSQNPRHKITKRGQNVTFRCDPISEHNRLYWYRQTLGQGPEFLTYFQNEAQLEKSRLLSDRFSAERPKGSFSTLEIQRTEQGDSAMYLCAGAAGEAFFGQGTRLTVV.

The chain recombines TRBV11-2 with TRBJ2-2; D gene unclear. The CDR3 extends over 14 amino acids. Trimming pared 1 base from V and 1 base from J, leaving 4 bases between. CDR1 SGHAT and CDR2 FQNNGV come from the germline V gene. CDR3 DNA sequence: TGTGCCAGCAGCTTAGTCCTGAACACCGGGGAGCTGTTTTTT. Its protein is CASSLVLNTGELFF.